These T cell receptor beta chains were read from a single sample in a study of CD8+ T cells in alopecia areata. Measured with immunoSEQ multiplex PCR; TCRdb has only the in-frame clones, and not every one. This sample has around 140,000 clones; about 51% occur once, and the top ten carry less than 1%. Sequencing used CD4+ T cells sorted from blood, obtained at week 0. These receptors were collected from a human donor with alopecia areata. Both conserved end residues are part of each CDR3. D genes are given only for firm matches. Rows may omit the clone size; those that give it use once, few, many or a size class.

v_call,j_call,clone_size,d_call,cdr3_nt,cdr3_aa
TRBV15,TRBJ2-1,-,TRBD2,TGTGCCACCAGCAAGGGACTAGCGGGAGGGGGCTACAATGAGCAGTTCTTC,CATSKGLAGGGYNEQFF
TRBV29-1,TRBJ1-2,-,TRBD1,TGCAGCGCCGTCGACAGGGGCTATGGCTACACCTTC,CSAVDRGYGYTF
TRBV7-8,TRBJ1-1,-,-,TGTGCCAGCAGATGGGACCGGGACACTGAAGCTTTCTTT,CASRWDRDTEAFF
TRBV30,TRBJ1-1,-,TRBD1,TGTGCCTGGGAGACAGGGGGCGGCACTGAAGCTTTCTTT,CAWETGGGTEAFF
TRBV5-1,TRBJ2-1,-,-,TGCGCCAGCAGCTCGGCTACGTTTGATGAGCAGTTCTTC,CASSSATFDEQFF
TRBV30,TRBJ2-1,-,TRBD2,TGTGCCTGGTGCCCCGGGAGGGCGGGCAATGAGCAGTTCTTC,CAWCPGRAGNEQFF
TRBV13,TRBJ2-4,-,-,TGTGCCAGCAGCTTACTTGGAGCCAAAAACATTCAGTACTTC,CASSLLGAKNIQYF
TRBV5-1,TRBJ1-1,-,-,TGCGCCAGCAGCTTGATACAGATGAACACTGAAGCTTTCTTT,CASSLIQMNTEAFF
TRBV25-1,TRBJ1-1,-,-,TGTGCCAGCAGTGGGGCAGGGAACACTGAAGCTTTCTTT,CASSGAGNTEAFF
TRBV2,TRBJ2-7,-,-,TGTGCCAGCAAGGGGTTAAACGAGCAGTACTTC,CASKGLNEQYF
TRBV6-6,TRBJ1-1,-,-,TGTGCCAGCAGTCCCTTCCGGGGGGGAATGAACACTGAAGCTTTCTTT,CASSPFRGGMNTEAFF
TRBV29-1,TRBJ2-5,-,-,TGCAGCGTTGTTGGAGAGACCCAGTACTTC,CSVVGETQYF
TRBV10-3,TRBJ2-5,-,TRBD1,TGTGCCATCAGGCCCGGGACAGGGGAAGAGACCCAGTACTTC,CAIRPGTGEETQYF
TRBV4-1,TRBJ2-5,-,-,TGCGCCAGCAGCCCGCGGGGCGGCGAGACCCAGTACTTC,CASSPRGGETQYF
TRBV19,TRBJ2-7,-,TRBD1,TGTGCCAGTAGTACACAGGGGGCTGCCTACGAGCAGTACTTC,CASSTQGAAYEQYF
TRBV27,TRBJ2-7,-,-,TGTGCCAGCAGTTTATTAGCGGCCTCACGGGGAGAGCAGTACTTC,CASSLLAASRGEQYF
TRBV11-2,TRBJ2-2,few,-,TGTGCCAGCAGCTTAGTCGGGATATCCGGGGAGCTGTTTTTT,CASSLVGISGELFF
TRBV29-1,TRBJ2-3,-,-,TGCAGCGGGGACTCCGCGGGGCAGTATTTT,CSGDSAGQYF
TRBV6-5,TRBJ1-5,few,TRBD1,TGTGCCAGCAGTCCCCAGGGGGCTGGGGGTCAGCCCCAGCATTTT,CASSPQGAGGQPQHF
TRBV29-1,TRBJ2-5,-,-,TGCAGCGCAGAATCTTCCGGGATTGGGGAGACCCAGTACTTC,CSAESSGIGETQYF
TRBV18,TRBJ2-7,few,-,TGTGCCAGCTCAAAAACCAGGGGAATTGAGGTCGAGCAGTACTTC,CASSKTRGIEVEQYF
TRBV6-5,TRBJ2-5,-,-,TGTGCCAGCAGTTACGGTGGGGAGACCCAGTACTTC,CASSYGGETQYF
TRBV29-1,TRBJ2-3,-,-,TGCAGCGTTGAAGCAAGGGATACGCAGTATTTT,CSVEARDTQYF
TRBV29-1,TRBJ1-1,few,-,TGCAGCGTTGTAGGGGTGGCGAACACTGAAGCTTTCTTT,CSVVGVANTEAFF
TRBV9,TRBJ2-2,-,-,TGTGCCAGCAGCTCTCTCGTGGGGACCGGGGAGCTGTTTTTT,CASSSLVGTGELFF
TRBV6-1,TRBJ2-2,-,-,TGTGCCAGCAGTGCGGAGGACCGCGGGGAGCTGTTTTTT,CASSAEDRGELFF
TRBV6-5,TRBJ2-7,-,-,TGTGCCAGCAGGTTGGCAGGGACCGTGGGCGAGCAGTACTTC,CASRLAGTVGEQYF
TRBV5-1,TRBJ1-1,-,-,TGCGCCAGCAGCTTGGCCAGAGGCAGGAACACTGAAGCTTTCTTT,CASSLARGRNTEAFF
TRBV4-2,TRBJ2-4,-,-,TGTGCCAGCAGCCAAGATAGAGGGACCGGAATAGCCAAAAACATTCAGTACTTC,CASSQDRGTGIAKNIQYF
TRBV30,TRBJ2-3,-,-,TGTGCCTGGAGCACAGATACGCAGTATTTT,CAWSTDTQYF
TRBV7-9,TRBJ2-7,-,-,TGTGCCACCTCGAATGGGGTCTCCTACGAGCAGTACTTC,CATSNGVSYEQYF
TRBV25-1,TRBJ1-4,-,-,TGTGCCAGCAGGAGGGGTGAGCAAAAACTGTTTTTT,CASRRGEQKLFF
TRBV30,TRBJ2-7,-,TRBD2,TGTGCCTGGAGCATCCGAACGACTAGCGGGACTCTGAACTTC,CAWSIRTTSGTLNF
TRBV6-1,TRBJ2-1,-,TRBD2,TGTGCCAGCAGTGACAGCGGGAGGGCCCTCGGTAGAAATGAGCAGTTCTTC,CASSDSGRALGRNEQFF
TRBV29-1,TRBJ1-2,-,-,TGCAGCGTAGAGGAGTTATTGGGCTACACCTTC,CSVEELLGYTF
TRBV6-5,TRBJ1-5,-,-,TGTGCCACCGGGACGGGACTTGACAATCAGCCCCAGCATTTT,CATGTGLDNQPQHF
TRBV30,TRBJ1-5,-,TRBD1,TGTGCCTGGAGCCCCGAGACAGGGTATAGCAATCAGCCCCAGCATTTT,CAWSPETGYSNQPQHF
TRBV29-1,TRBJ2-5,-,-,TGCAGCGTTGAAGACCCAACGAGGGGCCAAGAGACCCAGTACTTC,CSVEDPTRGQETQYF
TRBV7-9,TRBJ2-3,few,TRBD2,TGTGCCAGCAGCTTAGTTGTGGGCGCTAGCGGGAGCTTTGAAGATACGCAGTATTTT,CASSLVVGASGSFEDTQYF
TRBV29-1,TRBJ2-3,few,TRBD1,TGCAGCGTCGCGACAGGGTCAGATACGCAGTATTTT,CSVATGSDTQYF
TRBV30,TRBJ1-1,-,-,TGTGCCTTCAATGTGAGGGCAGGAGTGAACACTGAAGCTTTCTTT,CAFNVRAGVNTEAFF
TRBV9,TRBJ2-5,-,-,TGTGCCAGCAGCGTAGCTACGTATGGTCTCGAGACCCAGTACTTC,CASSVATYGLETQYF
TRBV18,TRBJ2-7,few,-,TGTGCCAGCTCACCCAACCGGGAGAGGGAGCAGTACTTC,CASSPNREREQYF
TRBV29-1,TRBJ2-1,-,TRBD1,TGCAGCGCCAGGCCCCGGACAGGGGGTCCTGTCAATGAGCAGTTCTTC,CSARPRTGGPVNEQFF
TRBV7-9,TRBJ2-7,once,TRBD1,TGTGCCAGCAGCTCGAGTGGGACAGGGCCCTCCGAGCAGTACTTC,CASSSSGTGPSEQYF
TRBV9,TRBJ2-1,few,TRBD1,TGTGCCAGCAGCGTAGATGACAGGGGTTACTTAGGTGAGCAGTTCTTC,CASSVDDRGYLGEQFF
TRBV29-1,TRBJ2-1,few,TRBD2,TGCAGCGTTGAAGACGGACTAGCGGGAGGCCATGAGCAGTTCTTC,CSVEDGLAGGHEQFF
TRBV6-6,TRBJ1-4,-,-,TGTGCCAGCAGTTACTCCGACTTGAACCCTTTTTTT,CASSYSDLNPFF
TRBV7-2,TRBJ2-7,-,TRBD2,TGTGCCAGCAGCTTAATGGCTAGCGGATCATACGAGCAGTACTTC,CASSLMASGSYEQYF
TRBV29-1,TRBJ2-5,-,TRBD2,TGCAGCGCCATGACTAGCGCGGGAAGAGAGACCCAGTACTTC,CSAMTSAGRETQYF
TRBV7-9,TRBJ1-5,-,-,TGTGCCAGCAGTCTTAACGGACGGACCCAGCATTTT,CASSLNGRTQHF
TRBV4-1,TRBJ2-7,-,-,TGCGCCAGCAGCCGCCAGGTGGGGGACTCGTCCTACGAGCAGTACTTC,CASSRQVGDSSYEQYF
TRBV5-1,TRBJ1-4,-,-,TGCGCCAGCAGATATTACCCCGGGGATCGGGAGGAAAAACTGTTTTTT,CASRYYPGDREEKLFF